The 27 T cell receptor beta chains listed next were all sequenced from one sample in a study of human T cells and chemical hapten exposure. Time point of the sample: patch test 1, 2 weeks after DPC sensitization. Treatment specified: therapeutic diphenylcyclopropenone sensitization with weekly scalp DPC. TCRdb reprocessed the RACE reads via MiXCR and lists one record per CDR3 protein. Here the sample spans 150,000 to 200,000 distinct CDR3 sequences, approximately 14% being singletons. The sample consisted of whole blood, taken in connection with sensitization to the hapten diphenylcyclopropenone (DPC). The receptors were gathered from a woman aged 25 to 39 with alopecia areata. Some clones in this sample may be carry-over from other donors' samples.

This clonotype has more than one count but fewer than ten. The chain is built from TRBV15 and TRBJ2-3; D gene unclear. Germline V CDR1 and CDR2: LNHNV, YYDKDF (reference sequence). V lost 5 bases, J lost 4 bases, and 7 bases lay in between. CDR3 length: 12 residues. CDR3 nucleotides: TGTGCCACCAGCCGGTTTGCAGATACGCAGTATTTT. Amino acids: CATSRFADTQYF.

This chain connects TRBV20-1 to TRBJ2-7; 8 bases fit TRBD1. V lost 3 bases to trimming and J lost 2 bases; unmatched junction nucleotides: 3. Germline CDR1 DFQATT, CDR2 SNEGSKA (reference sequence). This CDR3 is built from 13 residues. CDR3 sequence reads: CSASGRGPYEQYF. The DNA for the CDR3 is TGCAGTGCTAGCGGCAGGGGGCCCTACGAGCAGTACTTC.

V and J are TRBV12-3 or TRBV12-4 and TRBJ2-1, with TRBD2 matching over 7 bases. V shed 3 bases and J 0 bases; nucleotides not matched to a gene: 2. The CDR3 spans 15 residues. In DNA form, the CDR3 reads TGTGCCAGCAGTTTTCGCGGGAGCTCCTACAATGAGCAGTTCTTC. Amino acids: CASSFRGSSYNEQFF.

This clonotype was seen more than once but under ten times. The rearrangement uses TRBV28 and TRBJ1-2, with D uncertain. This CDR3 has 12 amino acids. V dropped 6 bases and J dropped 4 bases, with 9 bases sitting between them. The germline gives CDR1 MDHEN, CDR2 SYDVKM. The CDR3 is CASSSKPYGYTF. The CDR3 DNA reads TGTGCCAGCAGCTCCAAGCCCTATGGCTACACCTTC.

The V call is TRBV10-3, the J call TRBJ2-7, with D hard to call. There are 12 residues in the CDR3. With 8 bases removed from V and 0 bases from J, the gap between germline ends came to 8 bases. Germline V CDR1 and CDR2: ENHRY, SYGVKD. As DNA, the CDR3 is TGTGCCATCGAGGTCGGCTCCTACGAGCAGTACTTC. This sequence encodes CAIEVGSYEQYF.

This clonotype came up a few times. The chain joins TRBV18 to TRBJ2-1; tentatively, D is TRBD1 (5 bases). The CDR3 covers 16 residues. V shed 3 bases and J shed 6 bases, with 18 bases lying between them. From germline, CDR1 is KGHSH and CDR2 LQKENI. The CDR3 is CASSPWTQPVGNEQFF. For the CDR3, the DNA is TGTGCCAGCTCACCTTGGACACAGCCGGTTGGCAATGAGCAGTTCTTC.

This clonotype was seen at least ten times. This chain joins TRBV28 and TRBJ2-7, with D tentatively TRBD1 (6 bases). Germline V gives CDR1 MDHEN, CDR2 SYDVKM. The CDR3 extends over 13 amino acids. Trimming took 7 bases from V and 4 from J, leaving 14 bases between them. This chain's CDR3 is CASTGTPLYEQYF. The CDR3, as DNA: TGTGCCAGCACAGGGACACCCCTATACGAGCAGTACTTC.

This chain links TRBV10-3 with TRBJ1-6; no firm D call. The V end was cut by 6 bases, the J end by 2 bases, with 11 bases between. Looked up from germline, CDR1 is ENHRY and CDR2 is SYGVKD. The CDR3 runs 15 residues. Here the CDR3 reads CAISLDTAYNSPLHF. The CDR3 coding sequence is TGTGCCATCAGCCTCGACACAGCCTATAATTCACCCCTCCACTTT.

This clonotype appeared many times. The chain recombines TRBV11-2 with TRBJ1-3; D remains ambiguous. V was clipped by 1 base and J by 2 bases, with 12 bases between them. The CDR3 loop spans 16 amino acids. The V gene's germline CDR1 is SGHAT and CDR2 FQNNGV. Here the CDR3 reads CASSLVSGEAGNTIYF. CDR3 coding DNA: TGTGCCAGCAGCTTAGTGTCGGGTGAAGCTGGAAACACCATATATTTT.

This sequence joins TRBV6-6 and TRBJ1-1; D possibly corresponds to TRBD1 (5 bases). The CDR3 spans 16 residues. Per the germline V gene, CDR1 is MNHNY and CDR2 is SVGAGI (reference sequence). Trimming stripped 3 bases from V and 0 bases from J, with 14 bases between. The CDR3: CASSYSREAMNTEAFF. In nucleotides, the CDR3 is TGTGCCAGCAGTTATAGCAGGGAAGCCATGAACACTGAAGCTTTCTTT.

The gene calls are TRBV28 and TRBJ2-3; D could derive from TRBD1 or TRBD2 (5 bases each). CDR3 size: 15 residues. The V end lost 6 bases, the J end lost 4 bases, and 17 bases lay between the germline ends. The germline V gene encodes CDR1 MDHEN and CDR2 SYDVKM. CDR3 region: CASRHRDAYADTQYF. CDR3 sequence (DNA): TGTGCCAGCAGGCACCGGGACGCGTATGCAGATACGCAGTATTTT.

V is TRBV7-6 and J is TRBJ1-1; D is uncertain. The CDR3 loop spans 13 amino acids. The V end lost 7 bases, the J end lost 4 bases, and 13 bases lay between the germline ends. Germline CDR1 SGHVS, CDR2 FNYEAQ. CDR3 protein: CASTQSVGTEAFF. For the CDR3, the DNA is TGTGCCAGCACGCAATCTGTTGGCACTGAAGCTTTCTTT.

The chain combines TRBV9 with TRBJ2-1; D is ambiguous. The CDR3 totals 13 residues. The germline V and J ends were trimmed by 0 bases and 6 bases, with 7 bases remaining between them. Germline values: CDR1 SGDLS, CDR2 YYNGEE. The chain's CDR3 is CASSVVSPNEQFF. The CDR3 nucleotides read TGTGCCAGCAGCGTAGTTAGCCCCAATGAGCAGTTCTTC.

This clonotype was seen only once. The genes are TRBV7-2 and TRBJ2-7; D call uncertain. Germline V CDR1 and CDR2: SGHTA, FQGNSA. This CDR3 contains 14 residues. V dropped 1 base and J dropped 2 bases, with 9 bases sitting between them. The CDR3 DNA reads TGTGCCAGCAGCTTAGTGAACTGGGCCTACGAGCAGTACTTC. It specifies CASSLVNWAYEQYF.

The chain has TRBV12-3 or TRBV12-4 and TRBJ1-5, with D uncertain. Trimming removed 3 bases from V and 2 bases from J, with 5 bases in between. The CDR3 is 13 residues long. The CDR3 nucleotides read TGTGCCAGCAGTTTTGGGGGCAATCAGCCCCAGCATTTT. This sequence encodes CASSFGGNQPQHF.

Only a few counts were recorded for this clonotype. The V and J genes are TRBV7-2 and TRBJ2-5; 11 positions match TRBD2. Germline V gene sequence: CDR1 SGHTA, CDR2 FQGNSA. Unmatched junction bases numbered 3, after V lost 6 bases and J lost 0 bases. The CDR3 totals 15 residues. The CDR3 sequence is CASSFSGGDQETQYF. In DNA, the CDR3 is TGTGCCAGCAGTTTTAGCGGGGGGGACCAAGAGACCCAGTACTTC.

This clonotype was found a few times. The chain carries TRBV6-2 or TRBV6-3 and TRBJ1-2; D is unresolved. The length of the CDR3 is 15 residues. Germline V gene sequence: CDR1 MNHEY, CDR2 SVGEGT. Trimming pared 0 bases from V and 8 bases from J, leaving 16 bases between. CDR3 residues: CASSYSRSGSYGYTF. The CDR3 DNA is TGTGCCAGCAGTTACTCGAGGTCGGGGTCGTACGGCTACACCTTC.

This clonotype was seen a few times. The genes are TRBV7-3 and TRBJ1-1; D is unclear. The CDR3 length is 13 residues. V lost 8 bases, J lost 3 bases, and 13 bases lay in between. Germline CDR1 and CDR2: SGHTA and FQGTGA. CDR3 sequence reads: CASGITGYTEAFF. The CDR3 nucleotides are TGTGCCAGCGGTATTACGGGGTACACTGAAGCTTTCTTT. Together with reference TRBV7-3 and TRBJ1-1, the CDR3 gives the full variable domain: GAGVSQTPSNKVTEKGKYVELRCDPISGHTALYWYRQSLGQGPEFLIYFQGTGAADDSGLPNDRFFAVRPEGSVSTLKIQRTERGDSAVYLCASGITGYTEAFFGQGTRLTVV.

DNA of the CDR3: TGTGCCAGCAGTGAATACCTAGCGGGAGCGTCAAATGAGCAGTTCTTC. Its protein product is CASSEYLAGASNEQFF. V and J are TRBV25-1 and TRBJ2-1; TRBD2 matches at 10 bases. Trimming at V came to 0 bases and at J to 7 bases, leaving 6 bases not matched to a gene. Per the germline V gene, CDR1 is MGHDK and CDR2 is SYGVNS. The CDR3 is made up of 16 amino acids.

This sequence joins TRBV6-6 and TRBJ2-7; no clear D gene. V was clipped by 6 bases and J by 7 bases, with 19 bases between them. The CDR3 spans 14 residues. Germline assignment: CDR1 MNHNY and CDR2 SVGAGI (reference sequence). CDR3 in amino acids: CASRPDLSAREQYF. CDR3 nucleotide sequence: TGTGCCAGCAGACCCGACCTCTCGGCGCGAGAGCAGTACTTC.

This clonotype has a handful of counts. This chain connects TRBV7-2 to TRBJ2-2, with 11 nucleotides matching TRBD1. V gave up 3 bases and J gave up 4 bases; unmatched junction bases: 7. CDR3 length: 17 residues. From germline, CDR1 is SGHTA and CDR2 FQGNSA. The CDR3 coding sequence is TGTGCCAGCAGCTTCCCTCGGACAGGGGGCCGCACCGGGGAGCTGTTTTTT. This translates into CASSFPRTGGRTGELFF.

CDR3 DNA: TGCAGTGCTAGAGACCGGGGGACCACTGAAGCTTTCTTT. Encoded protein: CSARDRGTTEAFF. The chain joins TRBV20-1 to TRBJ1-1; D may be TRBD1 (5 bases). The CDR3 is 13 residues long. Trimming removed 0 bases from V and 4 bases from J, with 9 bases in between. The V gene's germline CDR1 is DFQATT and CDR2 SNEGSKA (reference sequence).

This chain connects TRBV5-1 to TRBJ2-5; the D call may be TRBD1 or TRBD2 (5 bases each). In germline, CDR1 is SGHRS, CDR2 YFSETQ. CDR3 size: 15 residues. Between the trimmed V and J ends, which lost 2 bases and 2 bases, there was a span of 13 bases. The DNA for the CDR3 is TGCGCCAGCAGCTTCCAGGGAGAGAGGCAAGAGACCCAGTACTTC. Its translation is CASSFQGERQETQYF.

The chain carries TRBV14 and TRBJ2-1, with D unclear. CDR3 length: 14 amino acids. Per germline, CDR1 SGHDN and CDR2 FVKESK. Trimming shortened V by 4 bases and J by 9 bases, and 16 bases separated the two germline ends. The CDR3 here is CASSLFLSSGEQFF. The CDR3 nucleotides are TGTGCCAGCAGCCTCTTTTTAAGTTCGGGTGAGCAGTTCTTC.

This clonotype turned up a few times. J is TRBJ2-1 and V is TRBV20-1; 7 nucleotides match TRBD2. The ends lost 0 bases at V and 6 bases at J; junction bases unmatched: 14. The CDR3 length is 17 residues. In germline, CDR1 is DFQATT, CDR2 SNEGSKA (reference sequence). This CDR3 is CSARDHEREMSSNEQFF. In DNA form, the CDR3 reads TGCAGTGCTAGAGATCACGAGCGGGAAATGTCGTCCAATGAGCAGTTCTTC.

This clonotype occurred a few times. The chain uses TRBV6-6 and TRBJ1-2, with 9 bases identical to TRBD1. The CDR3 runs to 13 residues. With 1 base clipped from V and 6 bases from J, the junction kept 0 bases outside the gene matches. CDR1 and CDR2 (germline): MNHNY, SVGAGI (reference sequence). CDR3 sequence reads: CASSYWTGDGYTF. The CDR3 nucleotides are TGTGCCAGCAGTTACTGGACAGGGGATGGCTACACCTTC.

The V and J genes are TRBV2 and TRBJ1-6; D unresolved. The V and J ends lost 6 bases and 7 bases respectively, with 10 bases between them. CDR1 SNHLY and CDR2 FYNNEI come from the germline V gene. The length of the CDR3 is 13 residues. The CDR3 here is CASSETLNSPLHF. CDR3 DNA sequence: TGTGCCAGCAGCGAGACCTTAAATTCACCCCTCCACTTT.